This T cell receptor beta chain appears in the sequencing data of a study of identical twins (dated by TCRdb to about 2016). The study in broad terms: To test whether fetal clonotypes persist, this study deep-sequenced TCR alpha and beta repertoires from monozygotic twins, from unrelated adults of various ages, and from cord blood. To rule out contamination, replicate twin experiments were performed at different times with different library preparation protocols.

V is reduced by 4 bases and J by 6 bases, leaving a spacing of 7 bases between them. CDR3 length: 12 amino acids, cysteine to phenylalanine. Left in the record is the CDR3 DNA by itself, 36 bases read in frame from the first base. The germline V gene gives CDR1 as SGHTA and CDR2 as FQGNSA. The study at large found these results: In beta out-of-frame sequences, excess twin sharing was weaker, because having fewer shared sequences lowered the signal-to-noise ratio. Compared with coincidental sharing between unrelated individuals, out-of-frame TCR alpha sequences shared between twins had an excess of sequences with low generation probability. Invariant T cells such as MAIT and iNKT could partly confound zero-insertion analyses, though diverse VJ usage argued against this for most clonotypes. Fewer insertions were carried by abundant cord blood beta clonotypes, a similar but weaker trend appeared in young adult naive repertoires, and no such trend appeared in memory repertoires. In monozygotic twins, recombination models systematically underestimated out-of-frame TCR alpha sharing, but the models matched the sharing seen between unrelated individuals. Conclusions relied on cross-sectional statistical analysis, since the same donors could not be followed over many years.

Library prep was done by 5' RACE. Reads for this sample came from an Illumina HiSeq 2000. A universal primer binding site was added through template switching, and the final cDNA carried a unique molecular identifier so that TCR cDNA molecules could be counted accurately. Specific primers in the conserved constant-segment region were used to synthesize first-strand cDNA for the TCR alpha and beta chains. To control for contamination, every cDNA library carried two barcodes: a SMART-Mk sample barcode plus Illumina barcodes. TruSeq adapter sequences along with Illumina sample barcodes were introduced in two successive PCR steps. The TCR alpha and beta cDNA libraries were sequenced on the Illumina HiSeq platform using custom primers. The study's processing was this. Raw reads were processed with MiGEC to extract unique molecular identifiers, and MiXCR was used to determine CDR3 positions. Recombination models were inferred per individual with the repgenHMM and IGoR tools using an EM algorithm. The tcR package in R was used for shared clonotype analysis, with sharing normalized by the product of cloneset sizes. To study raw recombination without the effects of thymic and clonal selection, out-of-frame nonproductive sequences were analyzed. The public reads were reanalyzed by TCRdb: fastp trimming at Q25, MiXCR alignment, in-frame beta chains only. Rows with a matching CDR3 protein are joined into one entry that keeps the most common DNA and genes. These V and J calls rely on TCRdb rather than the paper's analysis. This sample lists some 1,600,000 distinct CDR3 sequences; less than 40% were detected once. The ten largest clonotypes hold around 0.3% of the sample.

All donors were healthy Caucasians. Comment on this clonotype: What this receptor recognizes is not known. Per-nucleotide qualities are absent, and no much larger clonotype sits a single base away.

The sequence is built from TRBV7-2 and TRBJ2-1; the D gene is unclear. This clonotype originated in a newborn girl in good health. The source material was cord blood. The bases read TGTGCCAGCAGCTCGCAACGCAATGAGCAGTTCTTC. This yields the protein CASSSQRNEQFF.